This T cell receptor beta chain was found in a study of T cells after posttransplantation cyclophosphamide. Study-wide points: Later blood repertoires were often dominated by clones from the donor CD8+ memory compartment. Blood and skin or GI T cell repertoires showed limited TRB overlap.

CDR3 size: 14 residues. Trimming took 5 bases from V and 2 from J; bases not matched to a gene: 2. Germline CDR1 is MGHDK and CDR2 is SYGVNS. Comments on this clone: Its cognate antigen is unknown.

Busulfan-fludarabine conditioning, marrow transplant, and cyclophosphamide on days +3 and +4 were administered. Data came from immunoSEQ multiplex PCR; TCRdb stores just in-frame clones and leaves some out. Of roughly 3,700 clones listed, 83% were seen once; the top ten hold approximately 7%. The sequence was collected from a young adult male patient who received an allogeneic stem cell transplant from a related donor, was CMV-positive, and had no GVHD. Some T cells could come from the graft donor. The sequences come from CD4+ T cells sorted from blood, collected roughly 240 days after a stem cell transplant with posttransplant cyclophosphamide. V is TRBV25-1 and J is TRBJ2-3, with 9 bases fitting TRBD2. The CDR3 loop reads CASSIAGVTDTQYF. DNA of the CDR3: TGTGCCAGCAGTATAGCGGGAGTCACAGATACGCAGTATTTT.